The 8 T cell receptor beta chains below all came from one sample that was sequenced in a study of human T cells and chemical hapten exposure (dated by TCRdb to the early 2020s). This specimen's time point label, interpreted: patch test 1, 2 weeks after DPC sensitization. Reading the label with the study, this specimen's treatment or condition is: therapeutic diphenylcyclopropenone sensitization with weekly scalp DPC. The receptor library was made with RACE. These reads were obtained on a NextSeq 500. TCRdb reran the public reads through fastp at Q25 and MiXCR, keeping productive beta chains. All rows with the same CDR3 protein become a single entry with the most common DNA and genes. The sample table lists some 400,000 distinct CDR3 sequences, approximately 4.4% of them with a count of one. The top ten clonotypes cover approximately 2.1% of the sample. The specimen was whole blood, collected in connection with sensitization to the hapten diphenylcyclopropenone (DPC). The receptor set was obtained from a woman aged 45-60 years with alopecia areata. Some clones in this sample may be carry-over from other donors' samples.

The sample holds a few counts of this clonotype. The chain uses TRBV28 and TRBJ2-7; 15 nucleotides agree with TRBD2. From germline, CDR1 is MDHEN and CDR2 SYDVKM. The CDR3 covers 16 residues. J was trimmed by 6 bases and V by 3 bases; bases with no gene match: 6. The CDR3 is CASSFGGLAGGSEQYF. CDR3 nucleotides: TGTGCCAGCAGTTTCGGGGGACTAGCGGGAGGCTCCGAGCAGTACTTC.

This clonotype was counted once. Just one base apart from a much larger clone, this may be a read error. The rearrangement joins TRBV24-1 to TRBJ1-5; no clear D. Germline V gene data show CDR1 as KGHDR and CDR2 as SFDVKD. The CDR3 has 14 residues. Trimming removed 4 bases at V and 10 bases at J, with 16 bases between. CDR3 sequence: CATSEGRVSKPQHF. Here the CDR3 DNA reads TGTGCCACCAGTGAAGGCCGGGTTTCGAAACCCCAGCATTTT.

This clonotype was seen ten or more times. The chain couples TRBV29-1 to TRBJ1-1, with D unresolved. V lost 5 bases and J 1 base, leaving 11 bases between the germline ends. The germline CDR1 and CDR2 sequences are SQVTM and ANQGSEA. The CDR3 is 13 residues long. CDR3: CSVQMWGNTEAFF. The CDR3 nucleotides are TGCAGCGTTCAAATGTGGGGGAACACTGAAGCTTTCTTT.

This clonotype has ten or more counts. The DNA of the CDR3 is TGTGCCAGCAGTTTTAGTCCCCCGGGCGGCAATCAGCCCCAGCATTTT. It is translated as CASSFSPPGGNQPQHF. The gene calls are TRBV12-3 or TRBV12-4 and TRBJ1-5, with unresolved D. Trimming stripped 3 bases from V and 2 bases from J, with 14 bases between. The CDR3 length is 16 residues.

In its sample, this clonotype was seen many times. This rearrangement joins TRBV5-6 to TRBJ1-5, with no clear D. Germline V CDR1 and CDR2: SGHDT, YYEEEE. V gave up 3 bases and J gave up 7 bases, with 8 bases separating them. The CDR3 has 12 residues. CDR3 coding DNA: TGTGCCAGCAGCTCGGTCTCCCAGCCCCAGCATTTT. Protein product: CASSSVSQPQHF. Supplemented by reference TRBV5-6 and TRBJ1-5, the full variable domain reads DAGVTQSPTHLIKTRGQQVTLRCSPKSGHDTVSWYQQALGQGPQFIFQYYEEEERQRGNFPDRFSGHQFPNYSSELNVNALLLGDSALYLCASSSVSQPQHFGDGTRLSIL.

There are many counts of this clonotype. The rearrangement joins TRBV12-3 or TRBV12-4 to TRBJ1-2; possible D gene TRBD1, 5 bases. This CDR3 comprises 14 residues. The ends were cut back, 3 bases at V and 8 bases at J, with 16 bases in the middle. This CDR3 reads CASSFIGSTGGYTF. CDR3 bases: TGTGCCAGCAGTTTCATCGGGTCCACAGGCGGCTACACCTTC.

The chain's CDR3 is CSARDIRAGRGRENTIYF. Here the CDR3 DNA reads TGCAGTGCTAGAGATATACGGGCGGGCAGGGGGCGAGAAAACACCATATATTTT. This sequence joins TRBV20-1 and TRBJ1-3; TRBD1 agrees at 8 bases. CDR3 length: 18 amino acids. V gave up 0 bases and J gave up 6 bases; unmatched junction bases: 16. Germline V gene data show CDR1 as DFQATT and CDR2 as SNEGSKA (reference sequence).

This clonotype was observed at least ten times. The chain has TRBV6-1 and TRBJ1-1; D is perhaps TRBD1 (5 bases). V was pared by 5 bases and J by 10 bases, with 14 bases between. The CDR3 runs to 12 residues. CDR1 is MNHNS and CDR2 is SASEGT in the germline V gene. The CDR3 sequence is CASSRDGLVAFF. CDR3 nucleotides: TGTGCCAGCAGTCGGGACGGATTGGTAGCTTTCTTT.